This TCR beta chain is drawn from a study of T cell clonality in common variable immunodeficiency. V dropped 0 bases and J dropped 5 bases, with 13 bases sitting between them. The germline V gene encodes CDR1 DFQATT and CDR2 SNEGSKA (reference sequence). The CDR3 totals 14 residues. Study findings and constraints: Compared with healthy controls, CVID subjects showed increased TCRbeta clonality, mostly in about a third. The cause of increased CVID clonality remains unclear without subpopulation sequencing.

Sequencing input was equivalent genomic DNA from CVID and controls. The data were produced by immunoSEQ multiplex PCR, yet TCRdb's version contains in-frame clones alone and is incomplete. There are about 52,000 clones in the sample, none observed a single time. This clone was detected many times. What it binds is unknown. Coverage ceases 3 residues before the CDR3 finishes, and the germline J gene fills in the end. This clonotype was sampled from a person aged 18-70 years in good health. What was sequenced was peripheral blood mononuclear cells. This chain uses TRBV20-1 with TRBJ2-5, with D possibly being TRBD2 (6 bases). The covered CDR3 bases are TGCAGTGCTAGAGATCCGCGCGGGGTGGAGACC. This translates into CSARDPRGVET. The whole CDR3 sequence reads CSARDPRGVETQYF.